These T cell receptor beta chains were read from a single sample in a study of control samples from healthy donors and cancer patients. The data were produced by immunoSEQ multiplex PCR, yet TCRdb's version contains in-frame clones alone and is incomplete. This table holds about 120,000 clones, around 89% found once. Sequenced material: PBMCs. The receptors come from a woman between 50 and 59 years old with colorectal cancer. Each CDR3 is given with its conserved first and last residue. Fields, in order: clone size, J gene, D gene, V gene, CDR3 protein, CDR3 DNA. A D gene is named only where the DNA matches it firmly. A row's size may be missing; if present it is once, few, many or a size class.

abundance: once; j_gene: TRBJ1-1; d_gene: NA; v_gene: TRBV5-5; CDR3aa: CASSLYSAMNTEPFF; CDR3nt: TGTGCCAGCAGCTTGTATTCCGCTATGAACACTGAACCTTTCTTT
abundance: NA; j_gene: TRBJ1-1; d_gene: NA; v_gene: TRBV12-5; CDR3aa: CASGYASLGGTEAFF; CDR3nt: TGTGCTAGTGGTTACGCATCGCTCGGGGGAACTGAAGCTTTCTTT
abundance: NA; j_gene: TRBJ2-7; d_gene: NA; v_gene: TRBV7-9; CDR3aa: CASSLTLYEQYF; CDR3nt: TGTGCCAGCAGCTTAACACTCTACGAGCAGTACTTC
abundance: NA; j_gene: TRBJ1-1; d_gene: NA; v_gene: TRBV4-2; CDR3aa: CASSQDQASDGEAFF; CDR3nt: TGTGCCAGCAGCCAAGACCAGGCCTCGGACGGTGAAGCCTTCTTT
abundance: NA; j_gene: TRBJ1-2; d_gene: NA; v_gene: TRBV27; CDR3aa: CASSLFPGIYGYTF; CDR3nt: TGTGCCAGCAGTTTATTCCCCGGGATCTATGGCTACACCTTC
abundance: NA; j_gene: TRBJ2-3; d_gene: TRBD1; v_gene: TRBV5-8; CDR3aa: CASSLVGTGALPTQYF; CDR3nt: TGTGCCAGCAGCTTGGTAGGGACAGGGGCTCTCCCTACGCAGTATTTT
abundance: NA; j_gene: TRBJ2-3; d_gene: TRBD2; v_gene: TRBV9; CDR3aa: CASSPPGLAGQDTQYF; CDR3nt: TGTGCCAGCAGCCCCCCAGGGCTAGCGGGACAAGATACGCAGTATTTT
abundance: NA; j_gene: TRBJ2-2; d_gene: NA; v_gene: TRBV5-4; CDR3aa: CASSLNRENTGELFF; CDR3nt: TGTGCCAGCAGCTTGAACAGAGAGAACACCGGGGAGCTGTTTTTT
abundance: NA; j_gene: TRBJ2-1; d_gene: NA; v_gene: TRBV11-3; CDR3aa: CASSLGRGSYNEQFF; CDR3nt: TGTGCCAGCAGCTTAGGTAGGGGGTCCTACAATGAGCAGTTCTTC
abundance: few; j_gene: TRBJ2-1; d_gene: TRBD2; v_gene: TRBV7-8; CDR3aa: CASSLGSGLEQFF; CDR3nt: TGTGCCAGCAGCTTGGGTAGCGGGCTCGAGCAGTTCTTC
abundance: NA; j_gene: TRBJ2-1; d_gene: TRBD2; v_gene: TRBV7-8; CDR3aa: CASSGGTSGNFLDEQFF; CDR3nt: TGTGCCAGCAGCGGTGGGACTAGCGGGAATTTTTTGGATGAGCAGTTCTTC
abundance: NA; j_gene: TRBJ2-1; d_gene: NA; v_gene: TRBV24-1; CDR3aa: CATSRGYNEQFF; CDR3nt: TGTGCCACCAGCCGGGGATACAATGAGCAGTTCTTC
abundance: NA; j_gene: TRBJ2-3; d_gene: NA; v_gene: TRBV3-1/TRBV3-2; CDR3aa: CASSPRWAGRGPDTQYF; CDR3nt: TGTGCCAGCAGCCCCCGGTGGGCGGGGAGAGGTCCAGATACGCAGTATTTT
abundance: NA; j_gene: TRBJ1-5; d_gene: NA; v_gene: TRBV19; CDR3aa: CASSIQPHSNQPQHF; CDR3nt: TGTGCCAGTAGTATCCAACCCCATAGCAATCAGCCCCAGCATTTT
abundance: NA; j_gene: TRBJ1-3; d_gene: NA; v_gene: TRBV6-5; CDR3aa: CASSYSAEGNTIYF; CDR3nt: TGTGCCAGCAGTTACTCGGCTGAGGGAAACACCATATATTTT
abundance: NA; j_gene: TRBJ2-7; d_gene: TRBD1; v_gene: TRBV5-1; CDR3aa: CASSSGQGLTYEQYF; CDR3nt: TGCGCCAGCAGCTCAGGACAGGGCCTCACCTACGAGCAGTACTTC
abundance: NA; j_gene: TRBJ2-5; d_gene: NA; v_gene: TRBV4-2; CDR3aa: CASSQGGRRGQETQYF; CDR3nt: TGTGCCAGCAGCCAAGGAGGCAGGAGGGGCCAAGAGACCCAGTACTTC
abundance: NA; j_gene: TRBJ1-2; d_gene: NA; v_gene: TRBV5-6; CDR3aa: CASSLGEYNYGYTF; CDR3nt: TGTGCCAGCAGCTTGGGGGAGTACAACTATGGCTACACCTTC
abundance: NA; j_gene: TRBJ2-5; d_gene: NA; v_gene: TRBV7-3; CDR3aa: CASSRGGQETQYF; CDR3nt: TGTGCCAGTTCGAGGGGAGGTCAAGAGACCCAGTACTTC
abundance: NA; j_gene: TRBJ1-2; d_gene: TRBD1; v_gene: TRBV9; CDR3aa: CASSVNRDSIIGYTF; CDR3nt: TGTGCCAGCAGCGTGAACCGGGACAGTATTATTGGCTACACCTTC
abundance: NA; j_gene: TRBJ2-7; d_gene: NA; v_gene: TRBV2; CDR3aa: CASNLDSYEQYF; CDR3nt: TGTGCCAGCAACTTAGACTCCTACGAGCAGTACTTC
abundance: few; j_gene: TRBJ2-7; d_gene: NA; v_gene: TRBV30; CDR3aa: CAWSQKQFNPYEQYF; CDR3nt: TGTGCCTGGAGTCAAAAACAGTTCAATCCCTACGAGCAGTACTTC
abundance: NA; j_gene: TRBJ2-6; d_gene: TRBD1; v_gene: TRBV9; CDR3aa: CASDQAGGLSGANVLTF; CDR3nt: TGTGCCAGCGACCAGGCAGGGGGCCTCTCTGGGGCCAACGTCCTGACTTTC
abundance: NA; j_gene: TRBJ1-2; d_gene: NA; v_gene: TRBV28; CDR3aa: CASKTFGAGYGYTF; CDR3nt: TGTGCCAGCAAAACCTTCGGGGCAGGCTATGGCTACACCTTC
abundance: NA; j_gene: TRBJ1-1; d_gene: NA; v_gene: TRBV19; CDR3aa: CASSGRGIGTEAFF; CDR3nt: TGTGCCAGTAGTGGCCGGGGGATCGGCACTGAAGCTTTCTTT
abundance: NA; j_gene: TRBJ1-6; d_gene: TRBD1; v_gene: TRBV6-6; CDR3aa: CASRGDRGNSPLHF; CDR3nt: TGTGCCAGCAGGGGGGACAGGGGTAATTCACCCCTCCACTTT
abundance: NA; j_gene: TRBJ1-2; d_gene: NA; v_gene: TRBV9; CDR3aa: CASSDGTPNYGYTF; CDR3nt: TGTGCCAGCAGCGACGGGACACCCAACTATGGCTACACCTTC
abundance: NA; j_gene: TRBJ2-7; d_gene: TRBD1; v_gene: TRBV7-8; CDR3aa: CASSRQGGYEQYF; CDR3nt: TGTGCCAGCAGCAGACAGGGGGGATACGAGCAGTACTTC
abundance: NA; j_gene: TRBJ2-7; d_gene: NA; v_gene: TRBV27; CDR3aa: CASSSSGTTSYEQYF; CDR3nt: TGTGCCAGCAGTTCCTCCGGGACAACATCCTACGAGCAGTACTTC
abundance: few; j_gene: TRBJ1-6; d_gene: NA; v_gene: TRBV5-1; CDR3aa: CASSLVGSGANSPLHF; CDR3nt: TGCGCCAGCAGCTTGGTAGGGTCAGGCGCTAATTCACCCCTCCACTTT
abundance: NA; j_gene: TRBJ2-1; d_gene: TRBD1; v_gene: TRBV5-1; CDR3aa: CASSLDNRRTGSFLQFF; CDR3nt: TGCGCCAGCAGCTTGGACAACCGGAGGACAGGATCCTTTTTGCAGTTCTTC
abundance: NA; j_gene: TRBJ2-7; d_gene: NA; v_gene: TRBV5-1; CDR3aa: CASSSQTYEQYF; CDR3nt: TGCGCCAGCAGCTCCCAAACCTACGAGCAGTACTTC
abundance: NA; j_gene: TRBJ2-7; d_gene: NA; v_gene: TRBV5-1; CDR3aa: CASSLESGEQYF; CDR3nt: TGCGCCAGCAGCTTGGAATCCGGCGAGCAGTACTTC
abundance: NA; j_gene: TRBJ2-3; d_gene: TRBD2; v_gene: TRBV7-8; CDR3aa: CASSPPFSGADTQYF; CDR3nt: TGTGCCAGCAGCCCGCCGTTCAGCGGGGCAGATACGCAGTATTTT
abundance: NA; j_gene: TRBJ2-2; d_gene: TRBD2; v_gene: TRBV11-2; CDR3aa: CASSLGSGGTGELFF; CDR3nt: TGTGCCAGCAGCCTGGGTAGCGGGGGCACCGGGGAGCTGTTTTTT
abundance: NA; j_gene: TRBJ2-5; d_gene: NA; v_gene: TRBV2; CDR3aa: CASGRIQETQYF; CDR3nt: TGTGCCAGTGGGCGGATCCAAGAGACCCAGTACTTC
abundance: NA; j_gene: TRBJ2-5; d_gene: TRBD2; v_gene: TRBV5-1; CDR3aa: CASSLESSGRQETQYF; CDR3nt: TGCGCCAGCAGCTTGGAGTCTAGCGGGAGGCAAGAGACCCAGTACTTC
abundance: NA; j_gene: TRBJ1-5; d_gene: TRBD1; v_gene: TRBV6-5; CDR3aa: CASSADRGRFQPQHF; CDR3nt: TGTGCCAGCAGCGCCGACAGGGGGCGATTCCAGCCCCAGCATTTT
abundance: once; j_gene: TRBJ2-7; d_gene: TRBD1; v_gene: TRBV28; CDR3aa: CASSGRDRETYEQYF; CDR3nt: TGTGCCAGCAGTGGCCGGGACAGGGAGACCTACGAGCAGTACTTC
abundance: NA; j_gene: TRBJ1-1; d_gene: NA; v_gene: TRBV12-3/TRBV12-4; CDR3aa: CASGDRLRTEAFF; CDR3nt: TGTGCCAGCGGAGACAGGTTAAGAACTGAAGCTTTCTTT
abundance: NA; j_gene: TRBJ2-1; d_gene: NA; v_gene: TRBV5-4; CDR3aa: CASSLGGSSYNEQFF; CDR3nt: TGTGCCAGCAGCTTGGGAGGGAGCTCCTACAATGAGCAGTTCTTC
abundance: NA; j_gene: TRBJ2-4; d_gene: NA; v_gene: TRBV4-2; CDR3aa: CASSQVSRGTFQAKNIQYF; CDR3nt: TGTGCCAGCAGCCAAGTTTCGAGGGGGACCTTCCAAGCCAAAAACATTCAGTACTTC
abundance: NA; j_gene: TRBJ2-3; d_gene: NA; v_gene: TRBV7-8; CDR3aa: CASSGQISTDTQYF; CDR3nt: TGTGCCAGCAGCGGACAGATAAGCACAGATACGCAGTATTTT
abundance: NA; j_gene: TRBJ2-1; d_gene: NA; v_gene: TRBV7-2; CDR3aa: CASSRNRVGSYNEQFF; CDR3nt: TGTGCCAGCAGCCGGAACAGGGTTGGCTCCTACAATGAGCAGTTCTTC
abundance: NA; j_gene: TRBJ1-4; d_gene: NA; v_gene: TRBV2; CDR3aa: CASSGTVATNEKLFF; CDR3nt: TGTGCCAGCAGTGGGACGGTCGCAACTAATGAAAAACTGTTTTTT
abundance: NA; j_gene: TRBJ2-3; d_gene: NA; v_gene: TRBV30; CDR3aa: CAWSGTKLTTDTQYF; CDR3nt: TGTGCCTGGAGTGGGACGAAGCTCACCACAGATACGCAGTATTTT